The source of this T cell receptor beta chain is a study of regulatory T cells in long-lasting Graves disease. This clonotype occurred many times. Construction of the TCR beta libraries employed iRepertoire HTBI primers in conjunction with Arm-PCR of CDR3 regions. One entry per CDR3 protein results from TCRdb running MiXCR on the multiplex PCR reads. Of hundreds of thousands of distinct CDR3 sequences in the sample, around 12% were seen once. The J segment lost 10 bases and the V segment lost 1 base, leaving 6 bases of the junction unmatched. The CDR3 sequence is 15 residues long. Germline V gene sequence: CDR1 GTSNPN, CDR2 SVGIG (reference sequence). Time point in this sample: newly diagnosed GD, antithyroid drugs for less than 3 months. Construction of the TCR library relied on RNA isolated from PBMCs. Each patient gave approximately 8.1 milliliters of EDTA-anticoagulated peripheral blood. This same sample was also taken into another study, of T cells in Graves' hyperthyroidism and ophthalmopathy. That work states: Patients were aged 18 to 65, had disease duration under 2 months, and had newly diagnosed hyperthyroidism. Blood also contained most expanded thyroid clonotypes above 0.001.

This TCR derives from a woman aged 30 to 39 with Graves disease. The rearrangement joins TRBV30 to TRBJ1-6; 11 bases align to TRBD1. The sequencing here drew on peripheral blood mononuclear cells (PBMCs), taken at new diagnosis, from a patient treated with antithyroid drugs. CDR3 nucleotides: TGTGCCTGGAGTGGGGACAGGGGGTACGACTCACCCCTCCACTTT. Translation gives CAWSGDRGYDSPLHF.